One TCR beta chain is described in this entry. No antigen is known for it. Incorporated into the TCR beta cDNA libraries were unique molecular identifiers, which served to reduce PCR and sequencing biases. Using its own MiXCR run on the PCR reads, TCRdb lists one record per CDR3 protein. The data hold hundreds of thousands of distinct CDR3 sequences, with 30% observed a single time. This record comes from a study of post-analysis software for immune sequencing data. As for the study in general: Several disease courses (relapsing-remitting, secondary progressive and progressive-relapsing) of multiple sclerosis were included. Study-wide findings and caveats: Multiple sclerosis was associated with a significant reduction in normalized Chao1 diversity relative to controls. Same-batch preparations were strongly co-clustered by F measure. Comparison of patients with controls showed about 5 TRBV segments more frequent in patients, TRBV5-6, TRBV5-1 and TRBV20-1 among them.

Trimming cost V 0 bases and J 2 bases; bases outside gene matches: 9. From germline, CDR1 is SGHNT and CDR2 YYREEE (reference sequence). The CDR3 is 17 residues long. The sequenced sample consisted of blood. This TCR was sampled from a girl aged 10 to 17 with multiple sclerosis. The V and J genes are TRBV5-4 and TRBJ2-3; 7 nucleotides align to TRBD1. The CDR3 region has the DNA TGTGCCAGCAGCTTGGGGGTTAGACAGGGAAACACAGATACGCAGTATTTT. This translates into CASSLGVRQGNTDTQYF.